The clone carrying this T cell receptor (beta chain) was seen a handful of times. The antigen remains unidentified. Healthy Caucasians made up all donors. The sample belongs to a study of identical twins. This CDR3 region has 16 residues. With 3 bases clipped from V and 0 bases from J, the junction kept 8 bases outside the gene matches. Germline CDR1 SGHRS, CDR2 YFSETQ. TCRdb used MiXCR to reprocess the 5' RACE reads, holding one entry per CDR3 protein. The repertoire holds roughly 570,000 distinct CDR3 sequences, with 9% to 10% as singletons. Whole-study results and caveats: The authors drew conclusions from cross-sectional statistical analysis rather than following the same donors. Cord blood's abundant beta clonotypes had fewer insertions, unlike memory repertoires.

These data were also filed under a second study, of yellow fever vaccine responses in identical twins. That paper notes: Reportedly, the response of twins' T cells to the vaccine seemed partly convergent, partly personalized.

The receptor's source is a woman under 30 in good health. What was sequenced was PBMCs. The gene calls are TRBV5-1 and TRBJ2-7; 8 bases map to TRBD1. The CDR3 DNA sequence: TGCGCCAGCAGCTGGGAGGTCAGGGGGCCCTCCTACGAGCAGTACTTC. Encoded protein: CASSWEVRGPSYEQYF.